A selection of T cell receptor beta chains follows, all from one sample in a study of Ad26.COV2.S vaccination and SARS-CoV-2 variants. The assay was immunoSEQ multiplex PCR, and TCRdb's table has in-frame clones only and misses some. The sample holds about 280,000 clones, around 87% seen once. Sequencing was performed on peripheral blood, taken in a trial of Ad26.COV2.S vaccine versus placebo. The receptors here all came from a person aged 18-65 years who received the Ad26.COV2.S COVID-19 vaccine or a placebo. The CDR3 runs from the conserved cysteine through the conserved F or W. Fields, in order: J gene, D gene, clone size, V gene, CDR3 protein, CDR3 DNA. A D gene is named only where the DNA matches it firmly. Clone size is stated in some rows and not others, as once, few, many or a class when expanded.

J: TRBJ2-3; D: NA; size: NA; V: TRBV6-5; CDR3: CASSYSNQGRDTQYF; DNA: TGTGCCAGCAGTTACTCGAACCAGGGCCGTGATACGCAGTATTTT
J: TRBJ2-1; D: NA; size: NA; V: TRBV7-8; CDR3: CASSLNGYEQFF; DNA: TGTGCCAGCAGCTTAAACGGGTATGAGCAGTTCTTC
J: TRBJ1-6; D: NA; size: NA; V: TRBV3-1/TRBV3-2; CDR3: CASGPPYNSPLHF; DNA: TGTGCCAGCGGACCTCCGTATAATTCACCCCTCCACTTT
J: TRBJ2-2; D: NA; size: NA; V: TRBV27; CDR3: CASSSWGFTGELFF; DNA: TGTGCCAGCAGTTCTTGGGGGTTCACCGGGGAGCTGTTTTTT
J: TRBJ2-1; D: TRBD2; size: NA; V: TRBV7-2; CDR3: CASSSTPSGGANEQFF; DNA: TGTGCCAGCAGCTCCACCCCTAGCGGGGGGGCCAATGAGCAGTTCTTC
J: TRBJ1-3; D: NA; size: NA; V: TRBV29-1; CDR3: CSGAIPGGENTIYF; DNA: TGCAGCGGGGCCATTCCGGGGGGCGAAAACACCATATATTTT
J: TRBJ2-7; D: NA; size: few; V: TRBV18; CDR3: CASSPTLQVQASKQYF; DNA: TGTGCCAGCTCACCCACCTTACAAGTACAAGCTTCGAAGCAGTACTTC
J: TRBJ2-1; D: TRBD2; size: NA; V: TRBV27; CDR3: CASSLIAGLSYNEQFF; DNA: TGTGCCAGCAGCCTCATAGCGGGTTTATCCTACAATGAGCAGTTCTTC
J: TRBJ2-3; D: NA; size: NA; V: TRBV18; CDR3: CASSLDRRDTDTQYF; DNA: TGTGCCAGCTCACTCGACAGGCGAGACACAGATACGCAGTATTTT
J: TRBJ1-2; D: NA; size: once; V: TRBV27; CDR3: CASSPTSGFGYTF; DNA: TGTGCCAGCAGCCCCACGTCGGGGTTTGGCTACACCTTC
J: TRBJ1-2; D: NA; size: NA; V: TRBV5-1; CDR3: CASSPDGNYGYTF; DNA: TGCGCCAGCAGCCCGGACGGAAACTATGGCTACACCTTC
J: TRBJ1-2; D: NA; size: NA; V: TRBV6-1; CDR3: CASSEAGRDSYGYTF; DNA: TGTGCCAGCAGTGAAGCCGGCCGAGACTCCTATGGCTACACCTTC
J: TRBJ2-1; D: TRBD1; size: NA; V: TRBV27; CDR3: CASRGQGLSSYNEQFF; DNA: TGTGCCAGCAGGGGACAGGGGTTGAGCTCCTACAATGAGCAGTTCTTC
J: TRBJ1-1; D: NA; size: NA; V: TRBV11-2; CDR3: CASSRGLNTEAFF; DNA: TGTGCCAGCAGCCGGGGGTTGAACACTGAAGCTTTCTTT
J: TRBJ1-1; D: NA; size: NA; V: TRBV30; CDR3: CAWSVQENTEAFF; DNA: TGTGCCTGGAGTGTTCAGGAGAACACTGAAGCTTTCTTT